What follows are 18 T cell receptor beta chains derived from one specimen sequenced in a study of shared clonotypes between healthy human individuals. Data came from immunoSEQ multiplex PCR; TCRdb stores just in-frame clones and leaves some out. The profile shows about half a million clones, around 80% of them singletons. Material for sequencing was PBMCs. The receptors originated from a woman aged 40-49 years in good health. Some clones in this sample may be carry-over from other donors' samples.

This chain uses TRBV9 with TRBJ1-1; 8 positions match TRBD1. The CDR3 runs to 16 residues. Per the germline V gene, CDR1 is SGDLS and CDR2 is YYNGEE. V was clipped by 0 bases and J by 3 bases; unmatched bases: 7. The CDR3 reads CASSVGGQGDDTEAFF. In nucleotides, the CDR3 is TGTGCCAGCAGCGTAGGAGGACAGGGAGACGACACTGAAGCTTTCTTT.

V is TRBV10-3 and J is TRBJ1-1, with TRBD1 identical over 7 bases. With 0 bases clipped from V and 5 bases from J, the junction kept 0 bases outside the gene matches. Germline loops: CDR1 ENHRY, CDR2 SYGVKD. There are 13 residues in the CDR3. In nucleotides, the CDR3 is TGTGCCATCAGTGAGTCGACAGGGACTGAAGCTTTCTTT. Protein product: CAISESTGTEAFF.

This clone was seen repeatedly, ten times or more. J is TRBJ2-3 and V is TRBV5-1, with 8 bases aligning to TRBD1. Trimming cost V 5 bases and J 4 bases; bases outside gene matches: 9. The CDR3 has 15 residues. Germline-derived CDR1 and CDR2 are SGHRS and YFSETQ. The CDR3 region is CASRYTGQGPDTQYF. DNA for the CDR3: TGCGCCAGCAGATACACCGGACAGGGCCCAGATACGCAGTATTTT. The entire variable domain, with the rest obtained from reference TRBV5-1 and TRBJ2-3, is as follows: KAGVTQTPRYLIKTRGQQVTLSCSPISGHRSVSWYQQTPGQGLQFLFEYFSETQRNKGNFPGRFSGRQFSNSRSEMNVSTLELGDSALYLCASRYTGQGPDTQYFGPGTRLTVL.

The J gene is TRBJ1-2, the V gene TRBV21-1; the table's D gene call, TRBD1, was not cross checked with the DNA. TRBV21-1 represents a pseudogene. CDR3 length equals 16 residues. This CDR3 reads CASSKAVQAKFYGYTF. As DNA, the CDR3 is TGTGCCAGCAGCAAAGCGGTACAGGCTAAATTCTATGGCTACACCTTC.

The chain links TRBV19 to TRBJ2-2, with D unresolved. The CDR3 loop spans 13 amino acids. The germline gives CDR1 LNHDA, CDR2 SQIVND (reference sequence). Trimming shortened V by 4 bases and J by 1 base, and 4 bases separated the two germline ends. The DNA for the CDR3 is TGTGCCAGTAGTACACAGAACACCGGGGAGCTGTTTTTT. It specifies CASSTQNTGELFF. Looking up the rest from reference TRBV19 and TRBJ2-2 gives the full variable domain: DGGITQSPKYLFRKEGQNVTLSCEQNLNHDAMYWYRQDPGQGLRLIYYSQIVNDFQKGDIAEGYSVSREKKESFPLTVTSAQKNPTAFYLCASSTQNTGELFFGEGSRLTVL.

The gene calls are TRBV30 and TRBJ2-7; 7 bases line up with TRBD1. Trimming cost V 3 bases and J 4 bases; bases outside gene matches: 6. The CDR3 consists of 13 residues. The germline V gene encodes CDR1 GTSNPN and CDR2 SVGIG (reference sequence). The chain's CDR3 is CAWRKGAVYEQYF. The CDR3 nucleotides are TGTGCCTGGAGAAAGGGGGCGGTTTACGAGCAGTACTTC.

This chain links TRBV7-2 with TRBJ2-1; 8 nucleotides align to TRBD2. This CDR3 comprises 15 residues. Per germline, CDR1 SGHTA and CDR2 FQGNSA. V was pared by 3 bases and J by 10 bases, with 11 bases of the junction left unmatched. The DNA for the CDR3 is TGTGCCAGCAGCTTCTCAGCGGGAGTGAGGCAGGAGCAGTTCTTC. It codes for CASSFSAGVRQEQFF.

This chain joins TRBV19 and TRBJ2-3, with 13 nucleotides matching TRBD2. CDR3 length equals 16 residues. The junction had 8 bases not matched to a gene; V was cut back by 6 bases and J by 5 bases. Germline CDR1 LNHDA, CDR2 SQIVND (reference sequence). The CDR3 here is CASRTSGRPGVDTQYF. CDR3 sequence (DNA): TGTGCCAGTAGGACTAGCGGGAGGCCCGGGGTAGATACGCAGTATTTT. The whole variable domain, filled in from reference TRBV19 and TRBJ2-3, reads DGGITQSPKYLFRKEGQNVTLSCEQNLNHDAMYWYRQDPGQGLRLIYYSQIVNDFQKGDIAEGYSVSREKKESFPLTVTSAQKNPTAFYLCASRTSGRPGVDTQYFGPGTRLTVL.

CDR3 protein: CSVGGHLSNQPQHF. CDR3 nucleotides: TGCAGCGTTGGGGGACATCTTAGCAATCAGCCCCAGCATTTT. The chain employs TRBV29-1 and TRBJ1-5; weak D call: TRBD1 (6 bases). This CDR3 contains 14 residues. Trimming shortened V by 4 bases and J by 0 bases, and 10 bases separated the two germline ends. The germline gives CDR1 SQVTM, CDR2 ANQGSEA.

V gene TRBV25-1 combines with J gene TRBJ2-5, with D possibly TRBD2 on 6 matching bases. In germline, CDR1 is MGHDK, CDR2 SYGVNS. Trimming took 7 bases from V and 2 from J, leaving 14 bases between them. The CDR3 has 14 amino acids. The CDR3 DNA follows: TGTGCCAGCACAGGGACTTCTAATCAAGAGACCCAGTACTTC. This gives the protein CASTGTSNQETQYF.

The J gene is TRBJ2-5, the V gene TRBV5-4; either TRBD1 or TRBD2 may fit D (5 bases each). Germline lookup yields CDR1 SGHNT and CDR2 YYREEE (reference sequence). V dropped 0 bases and J dropped 2 bases, with 8 bases sitting between them. The CDR3 length is 14 residues. CDR3: CASSLEGPQETQYF. Here the CDR3 DNA reads TGTGCCAGCAGCTTGGAGGGACCTCAAGAGACCCAGTACTTC.

J is TRBJ2-5 and V is TRBV5-1; TRBD1 or TRBD2 may be the D gene (5 bases each). V was clipped by 5 bases and J by 5 bases, with 13 bases between them. The germline V gene encodes CDR1 SGHRS and CDR2 YFSETQ. This CDR3 comprises 13 residues. The CDR3 loop reads CASRSGTGETQYF. Here the CDR3 DNA reads TGCGCCAGCAGGAGTGGGACGGGGGAGACCCAGTACTTC.

Comments on this clone: In the same sample, other DNA sequences code for this CDR3. The rearrangement uses TRBV2 and TRBJ2-7; 11 nucleotides align to TRBD2. Germline assignment: CDR1 SNHLY and CDR2 FYNNEI. Germline trimming cut 6 bases from V and 3 bases from J; bases unmatched to any gene: 7. This CDR3 is built from 15 residues. Written as DNA, the CDR3 is TGTGCCAGCAGCCCCCTAGCGGGAGGACTCTACGAGCAGTACTTC. Residues: CASSPLAGGLYEQYF.

The chain carries TRBV11-2 and TRBJ2-2; D is possibly TRBD1 (6 bases). The ends were cut back, 5 bases at V and 6 bases at J, with 13 bases in the middle. This CDR3 region has 14 residues. Germline-derived CDR1 and CDR2 are SGHAT and FQNNGV. CDR3 DNA: TGTGCCAGCAGCCGAACAGGGATTGCCGGGGAGCTGTTTTTT. Its protein product is CASSRTGIAGELFF.

This chain joins TRBV18 and TRBJ2-5; D is ambiguous. Germline lookup yields CDR1 KGHSH and CDR2 LQKENI. This CDR3 spans 11 amino acids. V shed 6 bases and J shed 2 bases, with 4 bases lying between them. This chain's CDR3 is CASSGQETQYF. DNA for the CDR3: TGTGCCAGCTCGGGTCAAGAGACCCAGTACTTC.

This sequence joins TRBV5-1 and TRBJ2-2, with D unclear. The V end lost 3 bases, the J end lost 5 bases, and 11 bases lay between the germline ends. The CDR3 is 14 amino acids. Germline V lookup: CDR1 SGHRS, CDR2 YFSETQ. The CDR3 reads CASSSQARTGELFF. The CDR3 DNA follows: TGCGCCAGCAGCTCACAAGCTAGGACCGGGGAGCTGTTTTTT.

The V and J genes are TRBV7-9 and TRBJ2-1; perhaps D is TRBD1 or TRBD2 (5 bases each). Trimming cost V 4 bases and J 13 bases, with 23 bases left between them. This CDR3 is 15 amino acids long. The germline V gene encodes CDR1 SEHNR and CDR2 FQNEAQ (reference sequence). CDR3 sequence: CASSSHRDALRVQFF. CDR3 DNA sequence: TGTGCCAGCAGCTCGCACCGGGACGCTTTAAGGGTCCAGTTCTTC.

The chain couples TRBV2 to TRBJ2-5; no clear D. This CDR3 is 16 amino acids long. With 4 bases removed from V and 0 bases from J, the gap between germline ends came to 15 bases. CDR1 and CDR2 (germline): SNHLY, FYNNEI. The CDR3 DNA follows: TGTGCCAGCAGTGCCTGGGCAGGAGAGTACCAAGAGACCCAGTACTTC. Its protein product is CASSAWAGEYQETQYF. Looking up the rest from reference TRBV2 and TRBJ2-5 gives the full variable domain: EPEVTQTPSHQVTQMGQEVILRCVPISNHLYFYWYRQILGQKVEFLVSFYNNEISEKSEIFDDQFSVERPDGSNFTLKIRSTKLEDSAMYFCASSAWAGEYQETQYFGPGTRLLVL.